A selection of T cell receptor beta chains follows, all from one sample in a study of T cell changes during pregnancy in multiple sclerosis. Repertoires were generated with immunoSEQ multiplex PCR, while TCRdb's copy carries only in-frame clones and drops some. The sample has under 100,000 clones, 80% to 95% seen once. The sequenced sample was peripheral blood, obtained in the first trimester of pregnancy. These receptors were obtained from a female donor in good health, enrolled as a control in a pregnancy study. Each CDR3 is given with its conserved first and last residue. D genes are given only for firm matches. Size is omitted from some rows. Given values are once, few, many or a class for expanded clones.

V	J	size	D	DNA	CDR3
TRBV7-6	TRBJ2-7	-	-	TGTGCCAGCCCAGGTTGGGACGAGCAGTACTTC	CASPGWDEQYF
TRBV27	TRBJ2-5	-	-	TGTGCCAGCAGTTACCAGGTTGGGGGGGAGACCCAGTACTTC	CASSYQVGGETQYF
TRBV7-9	TRBJ1-1	-	-	TGTGCCAGCAGCCAAGGAGCGAACACTGAAGCTTTCTTT	CASSQGANTEAFF
TRBV5-6	TRBJ1-2	-	-	TGTGCCAGCAGACCCGTAGGAGGTAACTATGGCTACACCTTC	CASRPVGGNYGYTF
TRBV6-6	TRBJ2-1	once	-	TGTGCCAGCAGTCTACTAGGCTATGAGCAGTTCTTC	CASSLLGYEQFF
TRBV4-2	TRBJ1-1	-	-	TGTGCCAGCAGTGACGCGGGCCGACGGGACACTGAAGCTTTCTTT	CASSDAGRRDTEAFF
TRBV5-4	TRBJ1-1	-	-	TGTGCCAGCAGCTTCGACAGTTTGAACACTGAAGCTTTCTTT	CASSFDSLNTEAFF
TRBV29-1	TRBJ2-3	-	TRBD2	TGCAGCACCACTCGGACTAGCGGGTTCACAGATACGCAGTATTTT	CSTTRTSGFTDTQYF
TRBV27	TRBJ1-1	-	-	TGTGCCAGCAGTGTCCGGGGGGCCCTGGTCACTGAAGCTTTCTTT	CASSVRGALVTEAFF
TRBV28	TRBJ1-2	-	-	TGTGCCAGCAGCATTTCCCACAGGGATAACTATGGCTACACCTTC	CASSISHRDNYGYTF
TRBV5-1	TRBJ2-5	-	TRBD1	TGCGCCAGCAGCTCGATGACAGGGCCGGAGACCCAGTACTTC	CASSSMTGPETQYF
TRBV20-1	TRBJ2-5	-	-	TGCAGTGCTCCCGAACTGGAGACCCAGTACTTC	CSAPELETQYF
TRBV4-3	TRBJ1-2	-	-	TGCGCCAGCAGCCAAGGGTCCAGATCAAACTATGGCTACACCTTC	CASSQGSRSNYGYTF
TRBV5-6	TRBJ2-4	-	-	TGTGCCAGCAGCTTGGCAGGTGGCCTAGCCAAAAACATTCAGTACTTC	CASSLAGGLAKNIQYF
TRBV27	TRBJ1-1	-	-	TGTGCCAGCAGTTCACGGACAGAAGAAGCTTTCTTT	CASSSRTEEAFF
TRBV18	TRBJ1-6	once	-	TGTGCCAGCTCACCGGATTCAGGATCGGCACCCCTCCACTTT	CASSPDSGSAPLHF
TRBV27	TRBJ2-3	-	TRBD1	TGTGCCAGCAGTTTATGGGGGACAGGGGGCTGGGATACGCAGTATTTT	CASSLWGTGGWDTQYF
TRBV19	TRBJ1-1	once	-	TGTGCCAGTAGCGGGGGGGGACTAATGAACACTGAAGCTTTCTTT	CASSGGGLMNTEAFF
TRBV5-4	TRBJ1-4	-	TRBD1	TGTGCCAGCAGCCAATCCCGGAGGGGGCGGCTGTTTTTT	CASSQSRRGRLFF
TRBV30	TRBJ1-2	-	-	TGTGCCTGGGAGAGGATGGGCGGGACGGACTATGGCTACACCTTC	CAWERMGGTDYGYTF
TRBV27	TRBJ2-7	-	-	TGTGCCAGCAGTTCCCTGACAGGCTACGAGCAGTACTTC	CASSSLTGYEQYF
TRBV7-9	TRBJ2-7	-	-	TGTGCCAGCAGACCCGGCCCGTTTCTGAGGGACGAGCAGTACTTC	CASRPGPFLRDEQYF
TRBV7-3	TRBJ2-5	-	TRBD2	TGTGCCAGCAGCCGACTAGCGGGGGGCCGGGGGGGGACCCAGTACTTC	CASSRLAGGRGGTQYF
TRBV19	TRBJ2-3	-	TRBD2	TGTGCCAGTAGTCAGCGGGGGGCTACAGATACGCAGTATTTT	CASSQRGATDTQYF
TRBV11-2	TRBJ1-6	-	-	TGTGCCAGCCGGGGGGGGAGCTCCTATAATTCACCCCTCCACTTT	CASRGGSSYNSPLHF
TRBV28	TRBJ2-7	-	-	TGTGCCAGCAGTTTCCATCAGGGTTCCTACGAGCAGTACTTC	CASSFHQGSYEQYF
TRBV6-5	TRBJ1-1	-	-	TGTGCCAGCAGTTTCCGCGGAAAGAACACTGAAGCTTTCTTT	CASSFRGKNTEAFF
TRBV5-6	TRBJ1-6	-	TRBD1	TGTGCCAGCAGCCTCAGGGGGATGGGGTCACCCCTCCACTTT	CASSLRGMGSPLHF
TRBV5-4	TRBJ1-6	few	TRBD1	TGTGCCAGCAGCTCGACAGGGGGCGCGACACCCCTCCACTTT	CASSSTGGATPLHF
TRBV4-2	TRBJ1-1	few	TRBD1	TGTGCCAGCAGCCAAGAAAGGACAGGGCGTGGCACTGAAGCTTTCTTT	CASSQERTGRGTEAFF
TRBV6-1	TRBJ1-2	few	-	TGTGCCACCGGACCAGCGGATGGCTACACCTTC	CATGPADGYTF
TRBV7-6	TRBJ2-1	-	-	TGTGCCAGCAGCTTAGAAGGCGGCGGGGGCCCCTCCTACAATGAGCAGTTCTTC	CASSLEGGGGPSYNEQFF
TRBV6-5	TRBJ1-2	-	-	TGTGCCAGCACCGGGCAGGGTGGGTTTTTCTACACCTTC	CASTGQGGFFYTF
TRBV10-3	TRBJ2-3	-	TRBD1	TGTGCCATCAGTGAGTCTCCGGGACAGGGGCCGTATTTT	CAISESPGQGPYF
TRBV9	TRBJ1-5	-	-	TGTGCCAGCGGAGACACGGGGAGGCAGCCCCAGCATTTT	CASGDTGRQPQHF
TRBV28	TRBJ2-3	-	TRBD2	TGTGCCAGCAGTGCCGGGACTAGTCGGACAGATACGCAGTATTTT	CASSAGTSRTDTQYF